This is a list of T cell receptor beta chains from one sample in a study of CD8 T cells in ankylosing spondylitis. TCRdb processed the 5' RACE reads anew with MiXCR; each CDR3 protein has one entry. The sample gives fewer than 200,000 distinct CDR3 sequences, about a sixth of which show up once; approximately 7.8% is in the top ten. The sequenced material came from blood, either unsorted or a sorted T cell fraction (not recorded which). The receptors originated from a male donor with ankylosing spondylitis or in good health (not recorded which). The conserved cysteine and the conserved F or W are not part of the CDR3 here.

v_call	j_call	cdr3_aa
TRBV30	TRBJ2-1	AWSVLGLAGLSEQF
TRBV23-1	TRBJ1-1	ASNRQDRNTEAF
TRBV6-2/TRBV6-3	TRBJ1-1	ASRGGQSWTEAF
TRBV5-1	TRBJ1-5	ASSLGGGVNQPQH
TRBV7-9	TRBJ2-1	ASSNPSGTGNEQF
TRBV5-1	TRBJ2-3	ASSFGEVTDTQY
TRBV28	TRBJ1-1	ASSLIGGGNTEAF
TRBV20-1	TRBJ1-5	SASPQGDSNQPQH
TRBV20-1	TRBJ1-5	SARWDTGSSNQPQH
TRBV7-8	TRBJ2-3	ASSLARTSRTDTQY
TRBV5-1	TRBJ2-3	ASSLLLASGSRTDTQY
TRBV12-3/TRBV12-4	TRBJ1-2	ASSPRRVRLYGYT
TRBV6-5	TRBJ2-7	ASSYRWGSYEQY
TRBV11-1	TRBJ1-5	ASTAGAGQPQH
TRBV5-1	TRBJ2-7	ASSLVGPSYEQY
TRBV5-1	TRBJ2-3	ASSLAAGKDTQY
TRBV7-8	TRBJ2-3	ASSLRSGRTSDTQY
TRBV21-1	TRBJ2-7	ASSKASGSGEQY
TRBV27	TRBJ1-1	ASRPTGGNEAF
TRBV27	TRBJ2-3	ATSSGTDKFTDTQY
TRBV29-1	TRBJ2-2	SVGSVTNTGELF
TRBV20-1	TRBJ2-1	SARVGRGAYNEQF
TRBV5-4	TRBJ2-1	ASSFRPGLADYNEQF
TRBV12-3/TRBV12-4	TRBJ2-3	ASSLGLAGIDTQY
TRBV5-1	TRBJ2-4	ASSFTLAKNIQY
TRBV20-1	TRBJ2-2	SARDHGQGATGELF
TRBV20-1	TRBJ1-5	SARREIQQPQH
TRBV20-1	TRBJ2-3	SARYGTSTDTQY